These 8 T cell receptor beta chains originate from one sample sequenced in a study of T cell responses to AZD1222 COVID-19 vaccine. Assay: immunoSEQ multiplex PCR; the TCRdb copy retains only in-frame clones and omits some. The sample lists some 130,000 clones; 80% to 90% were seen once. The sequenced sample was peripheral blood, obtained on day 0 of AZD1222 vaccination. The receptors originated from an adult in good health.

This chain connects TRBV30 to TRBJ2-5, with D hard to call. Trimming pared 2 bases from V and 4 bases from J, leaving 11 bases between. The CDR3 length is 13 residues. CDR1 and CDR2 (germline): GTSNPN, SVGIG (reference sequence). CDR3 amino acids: CAWSPPSGETQYF. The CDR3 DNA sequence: TGTGCCTGGAGTCCCCCCTCTGGAGAGACCCAGTACTTC.

CDR3 protein: CATSDLSPYNEQFF. For the CDR3, the DNA is TGTGCCACCAGTGATTTGAGCCCCTACAATGAGCAGTTCTTC. The chain joins TRBV24-1 to TRBJ2-1; no clear D gene. Trimming left V 0 bases short and J 2 bases short, with 4 bases between. In germline, CDR1 is KGHDR, CDR2 SFDVKD. CDR3 length: 14 residues.

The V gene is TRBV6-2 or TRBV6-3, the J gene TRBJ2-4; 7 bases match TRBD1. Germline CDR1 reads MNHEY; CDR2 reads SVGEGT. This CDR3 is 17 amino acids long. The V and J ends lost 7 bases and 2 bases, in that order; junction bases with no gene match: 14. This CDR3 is CASTPGGQGVTKNIQYF. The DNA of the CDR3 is TGTGCCAGCACCCCTGGTGGCCAGGGGGTAACCAAAAACATTCAGTACTTC.

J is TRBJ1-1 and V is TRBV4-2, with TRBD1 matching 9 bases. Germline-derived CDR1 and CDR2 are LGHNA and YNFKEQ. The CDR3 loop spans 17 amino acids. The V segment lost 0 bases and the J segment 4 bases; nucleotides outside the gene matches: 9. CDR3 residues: CASSQDRTGERGTEAFF. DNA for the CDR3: TGTGCCAGCAGCCAAGATCGGACAGGGGAGCGCGGCACTGAAGCTTTCTTT.

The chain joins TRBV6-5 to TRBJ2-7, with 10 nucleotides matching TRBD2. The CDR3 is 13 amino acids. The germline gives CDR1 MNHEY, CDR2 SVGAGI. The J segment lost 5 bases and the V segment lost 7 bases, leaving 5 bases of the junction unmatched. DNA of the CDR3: TGTGCCAGCATGCTAGCGGGGGCAAACGAGCAGTACTTC. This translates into CASMLAGANEQYF.

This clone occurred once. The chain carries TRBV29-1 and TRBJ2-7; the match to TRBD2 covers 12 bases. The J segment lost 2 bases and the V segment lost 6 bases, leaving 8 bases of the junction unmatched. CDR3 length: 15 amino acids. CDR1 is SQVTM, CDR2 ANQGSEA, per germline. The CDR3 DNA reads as TGCAGCGTCGTACTAGCGGGAGGCCCAACCTACGAGCAGTACTTC. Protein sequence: CSVVLAGGPTYEQYF.

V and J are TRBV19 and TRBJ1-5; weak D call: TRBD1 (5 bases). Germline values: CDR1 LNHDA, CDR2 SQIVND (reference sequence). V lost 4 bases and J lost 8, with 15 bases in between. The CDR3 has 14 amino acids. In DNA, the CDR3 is TGTGCCAGTAGTAAGAGAGGGGCGAGGGAGCCCCAGCATTTT. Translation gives CASSKRGAREPQHF. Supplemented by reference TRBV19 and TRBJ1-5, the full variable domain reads DGGITQSPKYLFRKEGQNVTLSCEQNLNHDAMYWYRQDPGQGLRLIYYSQIVNDFQKGDIAEGYSVSREKKESFPLTVTSAQKNPTAFYLCASSKRGAREPQHFGDGTRLSIL.

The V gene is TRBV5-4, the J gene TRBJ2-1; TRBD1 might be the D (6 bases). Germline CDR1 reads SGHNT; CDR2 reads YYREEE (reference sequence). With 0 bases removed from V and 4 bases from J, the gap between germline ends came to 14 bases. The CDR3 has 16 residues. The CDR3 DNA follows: TGTGCCAGCAGCTTGGGTGGGGGCGCTCGTTACAATGAGCAGTTCTTC. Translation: CASSLGGGARYNEQFF.